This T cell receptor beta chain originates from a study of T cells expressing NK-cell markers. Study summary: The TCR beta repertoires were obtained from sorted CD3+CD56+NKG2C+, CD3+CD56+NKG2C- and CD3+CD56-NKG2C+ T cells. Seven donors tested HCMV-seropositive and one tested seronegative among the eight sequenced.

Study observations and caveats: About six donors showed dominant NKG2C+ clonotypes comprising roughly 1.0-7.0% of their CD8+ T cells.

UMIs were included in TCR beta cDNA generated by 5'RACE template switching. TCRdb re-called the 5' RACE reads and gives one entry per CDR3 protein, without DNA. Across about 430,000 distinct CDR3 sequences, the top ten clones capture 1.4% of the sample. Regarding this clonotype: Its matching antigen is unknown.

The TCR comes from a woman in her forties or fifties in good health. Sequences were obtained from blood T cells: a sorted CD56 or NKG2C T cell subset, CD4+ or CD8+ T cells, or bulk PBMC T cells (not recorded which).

CDR3 sequence: CASSRTSKDEQFF. The chain recombines TRBV19 with TRBJ2-1; absent DNA, TCRdb's TRBD2 call cannot be checked. Germline values: CDR1 LNHDA, CDR2 SQIVND (reference sequence). The CDR3 has 13 amino acids.